Below, one T cell receptor beta chain is given with its context. This clonotype was seen a few times. It lacks a known antigen. The record has no base qualities; no much larger clone is one base away. From cysteine to phenylalanine, the CDR3 is 14 amino acids long. Only the CDR3 DNA stays, 42 bases, in frame from base 1. CDR1 DFQATT and CDR2 SNEGSKA were looked up in the germline V gene (reference sequence). V gives up 0 bases and J gives up 2 bases, and the segment between their germline ends measures 8 bases. Ophthalmopathy patients had moderately to severely active disease, with a Clinical Activity Score of 3 or more, a NOSPECS grade of 4 or more, and a disease duration of less than 3 months. Any patient with an uncontrolled infection, another autoimmune disease, pregnancy or lactation was excluded. Clinical symptoms, serum thyroxine and TRAb, thyroid ultrasound, and orbital computed tomography formed the basis for the diagnoses. Ficoll-Paque density gradient centrifugation was used to isolate PBMCs from around 10 ml of fresh peripheral blood. Total RNA was extracted with Trizol reagent, and quality was checked on an Agilent 2100 Bioanalyzer.

The TCR beta CDR3 regions were amplified from RNA transcripts. A first-round RT-PCR of the TCR CDR3 used the HTBI primer set with the Qiagen OneStep RT-PCR kit. A second multiplex PCR round built the libraries, followed by size selection and purification. Sequencing of the libraries was done on an Illumina HiSeq2000 using paired-end 100 bp reads. The paper's data handling went like this. SOAPnuke was used to process the raw data, removing reads that contained adapters or uncalled bases, had a mean Phred below 15, or lacked an exact match to the constant primer or identifier. COPE v1.2.5 was used to merge the high-quality paired reads, and each unique nucleotide sequence was defined as a clonotype. MiTCR v1.1 was used to align the clonotypes against IMGT TRBV, TRBD and TRBJ reference segments. Analysis was restricted to V-J combinations with a frequency above 0.0001, which covered approximately 99% of repertoires. A TCS score was defined as the ratio of F50 (clonal expansion) to E x V (chaos), with BLOSUM62-based TCRdist applied between CDR3 peptides within each V-J. Welch's t-statistics and random forest reduced roughly 530 V-J features to 10 to 15, which were used in a naive Bayes classifier (R e1071). The raw public data were reprocessed by TCRdb itself: fastp quality trimming at Q25, MiXCR clonotype calling, in-frame beta chains only. Each CDR3 protein gets just one entry, which takes the most common genes and DNA from the rows behind it. The V and J calls and clone size are TCRdb's, not the authors'. This sample gives approximately 570,000 distinct CDR3 sequences in total; about 20% of them show up just once. The ten biggest clones cover approximately 50% of the sample.

The sample belongs to a study of T cells in Graves' hyperthyroidism and ophthalmopathy (dated by TCRdb to the late 2010s). For context, the study as a whole: Peripheral blood was sampled at the time of initial diagnosis, prior to any treatment. The approximately 97 discovery patients were randomly divided into training and test sets at a 7:3 ratio. According to the paper, TCR Vbeta CDR3 sequencing was carried out on about 140 peripheral blood samples, which came from approximately 43 ophthalmopathy, 70 to 80 hyperthyroidism and about 17 progressor patients. A discovery cohort of about 100 patients, approximately 45 with Graves' ophthalmopathy and 55 to 65 with stable Graves' hyperthyroidism, was used to find distinguishing TCR V-J signatures. An independent validation cohort of around 19 hyperthyroidism patients and about 16 patients who later progressed to ophthalmopathy tested prospective prediction of ophthalmopathy. In addition, the study compared T-cell repertoires in thyroid tissue and in blood from roughly 6 Graves' hyperthyroidism patients. After blood sampling, hyperthyroidism patients were treated with methimazole at a starting dose of 30 mg daily, and ophthalmopathy patients were treated with high-dose intravenous methylprednisolone.

Broad study findings and their caveats: In validation, the model predicted progression to ophthalmopathy a median of roughly 6.2 months before onset, with about 71% sensitivity and 72.22% specificity. A model built on a 13 V-J signature distinguished ophthalmopathy from stable hyperthyroidism, reaching around 88% sensitivity and approximately 81% specificity in cross-validation and 80%/75% in testing. Sample size was not statistically predetermined, and blinding of investigators to group allocation was not performed. Most expanded thyroid clonotypes (frequency above 0.001) were also detected in blood, a finding suggesting that blood repertoires may reflect thyroid immune responses.

The TCR sequence derives from a man in his forties with Graves' ophthalmopathy. Sequenced: blood. This chain is built from TRBV20-1 and TRBJ1-3, with the identity of the D gene unclear. The CDR3 is CSARDLGTGNTIYF. The DNA sequence is as follows: TGCAGTGCTAGAGATCTCGGTACTGGAAACACCATATATTTT.